Listed below are T cell receptor beta chains from one sample, sequenced in a study of a mutant IDH1 vaccine in newly diagnosed glioma. The data were produced by immunoSEQ multiplex PCR, yet TCRdb's version contains in-frame clones alone and is incomplete. The repertoire holds tens of thousands of clones, with around 82% as singletons. Source: PBMCs, taken from a glioma patient treated with radiotherapy, temozolomide or both. These receptor sequences come from a woman aged 45-65 years with glioma. The CDR3 runs from the conserved cysteine through the conserved F or W. The D gene is left open where the match is weak. Part of the rows lack a size; the others show once, few, many or a class for expanded clones.

V	size	D	J	DNA	CDR3
TRBV6-6	.	.	TRBJ1-5	TGTGCCAGCAACCAACGGGGGACAAATAGCAATCAGCCCCAGCATTTT	CASNQRGTNSNQPQHF
TRBV7-6	once	.	TRBJ2-2	TGTGCCAGCACCCCCCACACCGGGGAGCTGTTTTTT	CASTPHTGELFF
TRBV19	.	.	TRBJ1-2	TGTGCCAGTAGTATCGGATTGCGGGACGCAAGGTACTATGGCTACACCTTC	CASSIGLRDARYYGYTF
TRBV4-3	.	.	TRBJ1-1	TGCGCCAGCTCAATGCAGGGAATGAACACTGAAGCTTTCTTT	CASSMQGMNTEAFF
TRBV4-3	.	TRBD1	TRBJ1-2	TGCGCCAGCAGCCAGGACAGGGAGAGGGGCTACACCTTC	CASSQDRERGYTF
TRBV6-6	.	.	TRBJ2-6	TGTGCCAGCAGTTACCCAGGGTTAAGAGGGGCCAACGTCCTGACTTTC	CASSYPGLRGANVLTF
TRBV30	once	.	TRBJ2-7	TGTGCCTGGAGTGCTGACTCCTACGAGCAGTACTTC	CAWSADSYEQYF
TRBV5-1	few	.	TRBJ1-2	TGCGCCAGCAGCTTGGGGGGGAACTATGGCTACACCTTC	CASSLGGNYGYTF
TRBV19	.	.	TRBJ1-2	TGTGCCAGTAGTCCTCGCTCCACGGGGGCGCGGGGCTATGGCTACACCTTC	CASSPRSTGARGYGYTF
TRBV5-4	once	.	TRBJ1-3	TGTGCCAGCAGCTTGGGGGGCAGGCTATCCTCCTCTGGAAACACCATATATTTT	CASSLGGRLSSSGNTIYF
TRBV5-1	.	.	TRBJ1-6	TGCGCCAGCAGCTTGGGCAGCGCAGGGCGGTATTCACCCCTCCACTTT	CASSLGSAGRYSPLHF
TRBV10-2	.	.	TRBJ1-4	TGCGCCAGCAGGGGGTCAACCGGGGTTAATGAAAAACTGTTTTTT	CASRGSTGVNEKLFF
TRBV5-1	few	.	TRBJ1-1	TGCGCCAGCAGCTCCATGAACACTGAAGCTTTCTTT	CASSSMNTEAFF
TRBV11-2	.	.	TRBJ1-2	TGTGCCAGCAGCCCCGCGGCAGGGAACTATGGCTACACCTTC	CASSPAAGNYGYTF
TRBV20-1	.	.	TRBJ1-1	TGCAGTGCTAGGGGGGGGACTGAAGCTTTCTTT	CSARGGTEAFF
TRBV19	.	TRBD1	TRBJ1-1	TGTGCCAGTAGTCTGGGACAGTTGAACACTGAAGCTTTCTTT	CASSLGQLNTEAFF
TRBV30	.	TRBD2	TRBJ2-2	TGTGCCTGGAGTGTTCCAGCGGGGGGGATTAACACCGGGGAGCTGTTTTTT	CAWSVPAGGINTGELFF
TRBV19	few	.	TRBJ1-5	TGTGCCAGTACCCGGATCCTCGGCTACAATCAGCCCCAGCATTTT	CASTRILGYNQPQHF
TRBV2	few	.	TRBJ2-3	TGTGCCAGCAGTGCGGGACCACATAGCACAGATACGCAGTATTTT	CASSAGPHSTDTQYF
TRBV6-5	.	.	TRBJ2-2	TGTGCCAGCAGTTTAGCGGAGCTTCTCACCGGGGAGCTGTTTTTT	CASSLAELLTGELFF
TRBV9	.	TRBD1	TRBJ2-1	TGTGCCAGCAGCGTAGCTACAGGGGGACCCTACAATGAGCAGTTCTTC	CASSVATGGPYNEQFF
TRBV19	.	.	TRBJ1-1	TGTGCCAGTAAAGGCAGGACTGAAGCTTTCTTT	CASKGRTEAFF